There are a few counts of the clone carrying this T cell receptor (beta chain). Its target is unknown. The donors, aged 6 to 90, were healthy Caucasians from Russia. Primed by a sample-barcoded 5' primer and a J-beta primer mix, a second PCR proceeded for roughly 7 to 11 cycles. Each cDNA molecule carried a tag from a template-switch adaptor that contained 12 random nucleotides. TCRdb used MiXCR to reprocess the 5' RACE reads, holding one entry per CDR3 protein. The sample yields 1.2 million to 1.5 million distinct CDR3 sequences, 40% to 50% seen once. This entry belongs to a study of blood T cells in healthy people across ages. Study results and limitations: Among T cells, TCR beta diversity per million cells dropped roughly linearly as age rose. The study found more naive CD4+ cells and higher diversity in long-lived than aged donors.

The germline V gene has CDR1 MNHEY and CDR2 SVGAGI. The CDR3 is 15 residues long. Trimming shortened V by 10 bases and J by 1 base, and 16 bases separated the two germline ends. V usage is TRBV6-5 and J usage is TRBJ2-2; D unclear. The sequence came from a woman aged 18-29 years in good health. Sequencing used blood. CDR3 bases: TGTGCCACCTCCTTGGCTATGCAGAACACCGGGGAGCTGTTTTTT. Protein sequence: CATSLAMQNTGELFF.